This is a list of T cell receptor beta chains from one sample in a study of cytomegalovirus exposure and HLA in healthy donors. Data came from immunoSEQ multiplex PCR; TCRdb stores just in-frame clones and leaves some out. The sample carries over 60,000 clones, roughly 75% recorded once. Specimen: PBMCs. Receptors were obtained from a woman aged 25 to 39 in good health and CMV-seronegative. CDR3s include the opening cysteine and the closing phenylalanine or tryptophan. Each record gives: clone size, V gene, D gene, J gene, CDR3 protein, CDR3 DNA. The D gene is left open where the match is weak. Not all rows give a size; the values are once, few, many and, for expanded clones, a class.

abundance: -
v_gene: TRBV27
d_gene: TRBD1
j_gene: TRBJ2-1
CDR3aa: CASSLQGAAHEQFF
CDR3nt: TGTGCCAGCAGTTTACAGGGGGCAGCGCATGAGCAGTTCTTC

abundance: few
v_gene: TRBV28
d_gene: TRBD2
j_gene: TRBJ2-1
CDR3aa: CASSPSPWTSGSRDEQFF
CDR3nt: TGTGCCAGCAGCCCCTCACCCTGGACTAGCGGGAGTAGGGATGAGCAGTTCTTC

abundance: -
v_gene: TRBV9
d_gene: -
j_gene: TRBJ1-3
CDR3aa: CASSGHVLNTIYF
CDR3nt: TGTGCCAGCAGCGGACACGTCCTTAACACCATATATTTT

abundance: -
v_gene: TRBV6-1
d_gene: -
j_gene: TRBJ1-3
CDR3aa: CASSAQPGLGNTIYF
CDR3nt: TGTGCCAGCAGTGCCCAGCCAGGGCTAGGAAACACCATATATTTT

abundance: -
v_gene: TRBV29-1
d_gene: -
j_gene: TRBJ2-3
CDR3aa: CSVEGVDKLTDTQYF
CDR3nt: TGCAGCGTTGAAGGGGTGGACAAACTCACAGATACGCAGTATTTT

abundance: few
v_gene: TRBV19
d_gene: -
j_gene: TRBJ1-1
CDR3aa: CASSIWNTEAFF
CDR3nt: TGTGCCAGTAGTATCTGGAACACTGAAGCTTTCTTT

abundance: -
v_gene: TRBV7-9
d_gene: -
j_gene: TRBJ1-6
CDR3aa: CASSPTGGQINSPLHF
CDR3nt: TGTGCCAGCAGCCCGACTGGTGGACAGATTAATTCACCCCTCCACTTT

abundance: few
v_gene: TRBV28
d_gene: TRBD1
j_gene: TRBJ1-4
CDR3aa: CASSYGTGLLNEKLFF
CDR3nt: TGTGCCAGCAGTTACGGGACAGGCCTTCTTAATGAAAAACTGTTTTTT

abundance: few
v_gene: TRBV7-3
d_gene: TRBD1
j_gene: TRBJ2-3
CDR3aa: CASAKAGGGTDTQYF
CDR3nt: TGTGCCAGCGCAAAAGCAGGGGGCGGCACAGATACGCAGTATTTT

abundance: few
v_gene: TRBV27
d_gene: -
j_gene: TRBJ1-5
CDR3aa: CASSSLGGNQPQHF
CDR3nt: TGTGCCAGCAGTTCCCTCGGAGGAAATCAGCCCCAGCATTTT

abundance: -
v_gene: TRBV6-5
d_gene: -
j_gene: TRBJ2-3
CDR3aa: CATKDFTDTQYF
CDR3nt: TGTGCCACTAAGGACTTCACAGATACGCAGTATTTT

abundance: -
v_gene: TRBV4-1
d_gene: TRBD2
j_gene: TRBJ2-3
CDR3aa: CASSQEGLAGGTDTQYF
CDR3nt: TGCGCCAGCAGCCAAGAAGGGCTAGCGGGAGGGACAGATACGCAGTATTTT

abundance: -
v_gene: TRBV30
d_gene: TRBD1
j_gene: TRBJ1-5
CDR3aa: CAWAKTGVGQPQHF
CDR3nt: TGTGCCTGGGCCAAGACAGGGGTCGGGCAGCCCCAGCATTTT

abundance: once
v_gene: TRBV11-3
d_gene: -
j_gene: TRBJ1-2
CDR3aa: CASSFFSGDGYTF
CDR3nt: TGTGCCAGCAGCTTCTTCTCGGGGGATGGCTACACCTTC

abundance: -
v_gene: TRBV6-5
d_gene: TRBD1
j_gene: TRBJ2-4
CDR3aa: CASSARDRLKDIQYF
CDR3nt: TGTGCCAGCAGTGCCCGGGACAGACTTAAGGACATTCAGTACTTC

abundance: -
v_gene: TRBV10-1
d_gene: TRBD1
j_gene: TRBJ2-7
CDR3aa: CASRSPWLTGQGYEQYF
CDR3nt: TGCGCCAGCAGGAGCCCCTGGTTGACGGGACAGGGCTACGAGCAGTACTTC

abundance: -
v_gene: TRBV6-5
d_gene: TRBD1
j_gene: TRBJ1-5
CDR3aa: CASSLGQGINQPQHF
CDR3nt: TGTGCCAGCAGTCTTGGACAGGGCATCAATCAGCCCCAGCATTTT